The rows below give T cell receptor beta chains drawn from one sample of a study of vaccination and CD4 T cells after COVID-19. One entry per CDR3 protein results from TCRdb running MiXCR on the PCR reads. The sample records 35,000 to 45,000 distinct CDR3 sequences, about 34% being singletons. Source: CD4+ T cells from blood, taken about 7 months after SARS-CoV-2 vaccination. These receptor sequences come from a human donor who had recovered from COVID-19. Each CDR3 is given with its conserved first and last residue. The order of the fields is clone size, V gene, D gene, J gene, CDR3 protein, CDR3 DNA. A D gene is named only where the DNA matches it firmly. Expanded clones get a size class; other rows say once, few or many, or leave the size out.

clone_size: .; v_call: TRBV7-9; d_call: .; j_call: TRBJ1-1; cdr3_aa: CASSHNWDTEAFF; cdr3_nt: TGTGCCAGCAGCCATAACTGGGACACTGAAGCTTTCTTT
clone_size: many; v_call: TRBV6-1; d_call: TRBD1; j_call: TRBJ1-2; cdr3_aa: CASILTGNYGYTF; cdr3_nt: TGTGCCAGCATCCTGACAGGGAACTATGGCTACACCTTC
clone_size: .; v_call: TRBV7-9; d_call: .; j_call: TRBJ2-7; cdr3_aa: CASSPPGGEQYF; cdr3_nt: TGTGCCAGCAGCCCGCCCGGCGGGGAGCAGTACTTC
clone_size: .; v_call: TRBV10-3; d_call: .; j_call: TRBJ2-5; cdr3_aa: CAIRGMYQETQYF; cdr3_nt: TGTGCCATCAGAGGAATGTACCAAGAGACCCAGTACTTC
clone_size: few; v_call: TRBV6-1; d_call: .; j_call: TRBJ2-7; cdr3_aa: CASSPLDRFYEQYF; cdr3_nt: TGTGCCAGCAGTCCGCTCGACAGGTTCTACGAGCAGTACTTC
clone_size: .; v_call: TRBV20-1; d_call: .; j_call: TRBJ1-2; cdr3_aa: CSARESGIPNYGYTF; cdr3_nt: TGCAGTGCTAGAGAATCGGGTATTCCTAACTATGGCTACACCTTC
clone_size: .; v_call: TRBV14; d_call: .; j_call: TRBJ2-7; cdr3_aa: CASSLELRTEQYF; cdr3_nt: TGTGCCAGCAGCCTGGAATTGCGGACCGAGCAGTACTTC
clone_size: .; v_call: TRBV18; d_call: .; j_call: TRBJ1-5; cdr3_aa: CASSRVGERQPQHF; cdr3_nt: TGTGCCAGCTCAAGGGTCGGGGAGAGGCAGCCCCAGCATTTT
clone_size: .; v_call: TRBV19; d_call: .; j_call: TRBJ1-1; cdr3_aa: CASSMGQGNTEAFF; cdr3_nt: TGTGCCAGTAGTATGGGCCAGGGGAACACTGAAGCTTTCTTT
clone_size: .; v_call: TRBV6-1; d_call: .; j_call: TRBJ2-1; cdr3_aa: CASKTNEQLF; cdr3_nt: TGTGCCAGCAAAACCAATGAGCAGCTCTTC
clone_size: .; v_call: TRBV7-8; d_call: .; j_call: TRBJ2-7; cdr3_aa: CASSLGASSPYEQYF; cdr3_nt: TGTGCCAGCAGCTTAGGGGCTAGCAGTCCTTACGAGCAGTACTTC
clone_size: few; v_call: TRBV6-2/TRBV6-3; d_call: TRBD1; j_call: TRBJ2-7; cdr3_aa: CASSRGQGGEQYF; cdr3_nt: TGTGCCAGCAGCCGTGGACAGGGCGGCGAGCAGTACTTC
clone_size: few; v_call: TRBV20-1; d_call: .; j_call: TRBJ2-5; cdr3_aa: CSASPLQETQYF; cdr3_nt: TGCAGTGCTAGTCCCTTGCAAGAGACCCAGTACTTC
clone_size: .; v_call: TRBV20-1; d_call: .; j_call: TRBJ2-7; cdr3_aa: CSARANAYEQYF; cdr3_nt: TGCAGTGCCCGGGCGAACGCCTATGAGCAGTACTTC
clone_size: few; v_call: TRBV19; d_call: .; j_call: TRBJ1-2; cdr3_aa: CASSPAAGYGYTF; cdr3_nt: TGTGCCAGTAGTCCGGCTGCGGGCTATGGCTACACCTTC
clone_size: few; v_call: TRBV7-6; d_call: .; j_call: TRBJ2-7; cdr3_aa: CASSLVGGHSYEQYF; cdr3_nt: TGTGCCAGCAGCTTAGTGGGGGGCCACTCCTACGAGCAGTACTTC
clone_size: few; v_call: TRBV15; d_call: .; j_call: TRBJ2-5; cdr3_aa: CATSRDLRTGGDETQYF; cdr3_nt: TGTGCCACCAGCAGAGACCTTCGGACTGGGGGTGATGAGACCCAGTACTTC
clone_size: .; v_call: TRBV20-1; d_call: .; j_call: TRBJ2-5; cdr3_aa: CSASGGRGQQETQHF; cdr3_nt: TGCAGTGCTAGTGGGGGCCGTGGACAGCAAGAGACCCAGCACTTC
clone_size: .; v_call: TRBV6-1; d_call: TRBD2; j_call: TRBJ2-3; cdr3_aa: CASRFLADAADTQYF; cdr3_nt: TGTGCCAGCAGATTCCTAGCGGACGCCGCAGATACGCAGTATTTT
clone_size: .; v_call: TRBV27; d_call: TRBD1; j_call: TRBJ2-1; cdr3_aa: CASSLQPTGYNEQFF; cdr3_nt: TGTGCCAGCAGTTTACAACCGACAGGGTACAATGAGCAGTTCTTC
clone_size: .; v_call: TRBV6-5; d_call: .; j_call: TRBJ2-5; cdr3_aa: CASSSPQETQYF; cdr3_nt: TGTGCCAGCAGTTCCCCTCAGGAGACCCAGTACTTC
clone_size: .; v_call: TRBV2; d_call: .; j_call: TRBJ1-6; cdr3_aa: CASSTGLRNSPLHF; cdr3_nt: TGTGCCAGCAGTACAGGGTTAAGAAATTCACCCCTCCACTTT
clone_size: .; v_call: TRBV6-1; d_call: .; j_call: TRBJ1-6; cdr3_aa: CASSDNGAGSPLHF; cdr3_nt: TGTGCCAGCAGTGATAATGGGGCCGGTTCACCCCTCCACTTT
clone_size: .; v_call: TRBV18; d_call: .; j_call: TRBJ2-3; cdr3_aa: CASSLVMGETDTQYF; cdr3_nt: TGTGCCAGCTCACTGGTTATGGGGGAAACAGATACGCAGTATTTT
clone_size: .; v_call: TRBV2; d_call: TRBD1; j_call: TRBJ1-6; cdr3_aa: CASSPQGVTNSPLHF; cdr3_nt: TGTGCCAGCAGCCCCCAGGGGGTGACAAATTCACCCCTCCACTTT
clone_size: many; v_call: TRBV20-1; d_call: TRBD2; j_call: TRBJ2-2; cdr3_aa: CSARELAGDTGELFF; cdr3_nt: TGCAGTGCTAGAGAACTAGCGGGAGACACCGGGGAGCTGTTTTTT
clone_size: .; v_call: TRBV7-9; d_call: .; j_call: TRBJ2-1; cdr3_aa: CASSLMVNEQFF; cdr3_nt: TGTGCCAGCAGCCTCATGGTCAATGAGCAGTTCTTC
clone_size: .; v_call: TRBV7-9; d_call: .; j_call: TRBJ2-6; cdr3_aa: CASSPRRGMQGANVLTF; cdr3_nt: TGTGCCAGCAGCCCGAGGAGGGGGATGCAAGGGGCCAACGTCCTGACTTTC
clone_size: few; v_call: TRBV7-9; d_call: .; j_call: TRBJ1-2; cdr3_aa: CASTRPQEYYGYTF; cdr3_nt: TGTGCCAGCACCCGGCCGCAAGAATACTATGGCTACACCTTC
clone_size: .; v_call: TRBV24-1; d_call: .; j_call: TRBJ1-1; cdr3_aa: CATSDRTRSEAFF; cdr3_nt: TGTGCCACCAGTGACAGGACAAGGTCTGAAGCTTTCTTT
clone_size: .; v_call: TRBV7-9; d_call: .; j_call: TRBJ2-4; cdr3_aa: CASSLFPPTDRNIQYF; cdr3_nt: TGTGCCAGCAGCTTATTTCCCCCAACGGACCGAAACATTCAGTACTTC
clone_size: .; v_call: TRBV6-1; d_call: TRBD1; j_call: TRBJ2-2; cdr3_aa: CASSVYRGKVGELFF; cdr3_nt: TGTGCCAGCAGTGTGTACAGGGGAAAGGTCGGGGAGCTGTTTTTT
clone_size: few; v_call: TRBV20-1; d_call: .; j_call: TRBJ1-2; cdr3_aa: CSARGAAGPGDGYTF; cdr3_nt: TGCAGTGCTAGAGGGGCGGCGGGCCCGGGGGATGGCTACACCTTC
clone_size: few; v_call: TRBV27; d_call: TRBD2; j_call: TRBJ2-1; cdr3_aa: CASSLPGLAVNEQFF; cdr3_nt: TGTGCCAGCAGTTTACCGGGACTAGCGGTTAATGAGCAGTTCTTC
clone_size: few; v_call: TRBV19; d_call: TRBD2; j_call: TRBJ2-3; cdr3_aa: CASSHGREGTDTQYF; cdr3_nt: TGTGCCAGCTCACATGGGCGGGAGGGTACAGATACGCAGTATTTT
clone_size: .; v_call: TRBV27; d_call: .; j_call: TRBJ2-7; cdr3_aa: CASSFSVGGPLRAQYF; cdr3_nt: TGTGCCAGCAGTTTCTCTGTGGGAGGCCCCCTACGAGCACAGTACTTC
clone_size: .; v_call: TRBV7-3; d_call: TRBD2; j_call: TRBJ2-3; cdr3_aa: CASSPGTSGTGDTQYF; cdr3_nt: TGTGCCAGCAGCCCTGGGACTAGCGGGACGGGAGATACGCAGTATTTT
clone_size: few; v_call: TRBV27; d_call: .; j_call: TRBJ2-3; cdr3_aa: CASSLFLADTQYF; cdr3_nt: TGTGCCAGCAGTTTATTTTTGGCAGATACGCAGTATTTT
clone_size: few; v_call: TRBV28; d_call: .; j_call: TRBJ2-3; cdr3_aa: CASSSRDRVWREGTVTDTQYF; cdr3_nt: TGTGCCAGCAGTTCACGGGACAGAGTTTGGAGGGAGGGCACTGTGACAGATACGCAGTATTTT
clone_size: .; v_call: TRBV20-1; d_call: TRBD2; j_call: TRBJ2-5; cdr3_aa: CSARGLAASQETQYF; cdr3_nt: TGCAGTGCTAGAGGACTAGCGGCTTCCCAAGAGACCCAGTACTTC
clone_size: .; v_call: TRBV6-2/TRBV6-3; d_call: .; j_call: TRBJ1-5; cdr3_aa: CASRTGGSNQPQHF; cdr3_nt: TGTGCCAGCAGGACCGGGGGAAGCAATCAGCCCCAGCATTTT
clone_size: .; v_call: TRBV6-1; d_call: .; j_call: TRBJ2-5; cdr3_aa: CASSTLLQETQYF; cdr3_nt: TGTGCCAGCAGTACCCTCCTCCAAGAGACCCAGTACTTC